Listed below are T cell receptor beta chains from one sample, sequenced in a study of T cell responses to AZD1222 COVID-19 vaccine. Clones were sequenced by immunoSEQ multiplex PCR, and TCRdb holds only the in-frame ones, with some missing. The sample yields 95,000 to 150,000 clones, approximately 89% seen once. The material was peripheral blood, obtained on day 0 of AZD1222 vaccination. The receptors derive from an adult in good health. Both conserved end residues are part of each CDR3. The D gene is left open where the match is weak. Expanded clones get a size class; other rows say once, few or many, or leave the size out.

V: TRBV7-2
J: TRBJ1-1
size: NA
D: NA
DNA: TGTGCCAGCAGCTTATACTACACTGAAGCTTTCTTT
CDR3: CASSLYYTEAFF

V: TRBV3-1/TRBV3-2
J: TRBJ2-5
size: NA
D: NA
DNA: TGTGCCAGCAGCCAAGATTCGGGCCCCGAGTACTTC
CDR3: CASSQDSGPEYF

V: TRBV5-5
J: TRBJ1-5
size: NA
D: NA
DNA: TGTGCCAGCAGCTTAACGGGGAAGACCCAGCATTTT
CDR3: CASSLTGKTQHF

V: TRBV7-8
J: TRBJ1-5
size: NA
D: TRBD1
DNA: TGTGCCAGCAGCTATAGACAGGGGAGTCAGCCCCAGCATTTT
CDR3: CASSYRQGSQPQHF

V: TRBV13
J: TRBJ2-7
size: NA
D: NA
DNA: TGTGCCAGCAGCTTAGCGGGGGAGGTCTACGAGCAGTACTTC
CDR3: CASSLAGEVYEQYF

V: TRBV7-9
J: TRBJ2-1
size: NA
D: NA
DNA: TGTGCCAGCAGCTTCCCTGGTTACAATGAGCAGTTCTTC
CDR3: CASSFPGYNEQFF

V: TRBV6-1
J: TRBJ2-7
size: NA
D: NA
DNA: TGTGCCAGCAGTGAAGCGGGGGCCGATCGCGAGCAGTACTTC
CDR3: CASSEAGADREQYF

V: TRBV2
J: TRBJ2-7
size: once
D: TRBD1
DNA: TGTGCCAGCAGTGGACAGGGGATCGAGCAGTACTTC
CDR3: CASSGQGIEQYF

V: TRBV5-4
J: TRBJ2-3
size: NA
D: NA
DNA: TGTGCCAGCAGGAGGGACTTCCGCACAGATACGCAGTATTTT
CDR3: CASRRDFRTDTQYF

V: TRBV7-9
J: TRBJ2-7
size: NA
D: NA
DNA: TGTGCCAGCAGCCTAAACCCGGGCGCCTACGAGCAGTACTTC
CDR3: CASSLNPGAYEQYF

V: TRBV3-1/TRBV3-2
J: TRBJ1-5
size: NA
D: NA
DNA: TGTGCCAGCAGCCAAGATCGGCAGCCCCAGCATTTT
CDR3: CASSQDRQPQHF

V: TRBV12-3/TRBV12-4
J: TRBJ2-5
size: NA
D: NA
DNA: TGTGCCAGCAGCGTCGGGGCCCAAGAGACCCAGTACTTC
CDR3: CASSVGAQETQYF

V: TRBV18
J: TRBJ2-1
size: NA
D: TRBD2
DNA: TGTGCCAGCTCACCACCGCTAGCGGGAGTGGTGAATGAGCAGTTCTTC
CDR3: CASSPPLAGVVNEQFF

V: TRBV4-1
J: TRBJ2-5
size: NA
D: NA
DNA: TGCGCCAGCAGTCAGCCGGGGGGCGAAGAGACCCAGTACTTC
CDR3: CASSQPGGEETQYF

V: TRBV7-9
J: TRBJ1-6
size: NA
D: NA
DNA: TGTGCCAGCAGAAAGACTGGGGGTAATTCACCCCTCCACTTT
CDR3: CASRKTGGNSPLHF

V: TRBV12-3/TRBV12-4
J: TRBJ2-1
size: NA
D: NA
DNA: TGTGCCAGCAGTCGAAGTAATGAGCAGTTCTTC
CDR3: CASSRSNEQFF

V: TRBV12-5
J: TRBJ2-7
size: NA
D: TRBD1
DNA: TGTGCTAGTGCCCCGAGGGACAGGGGCCCCTACGAGCAGTACTTC
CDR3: CASAPRDRGPYEQYF

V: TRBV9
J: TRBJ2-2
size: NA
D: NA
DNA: TGTGCCAGCAGCGTAGATCTAGCCAACACCGGGGAGCTGTTTTTT
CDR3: CASSVDLANTGELFF

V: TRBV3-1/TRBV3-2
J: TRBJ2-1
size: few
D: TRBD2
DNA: TGTGCCAGCAGCCAAGACCGGGGGGAGGGGAGATTATACAATGAGCAGTTCTTC
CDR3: CASSQDRGEGRLYNEQFF

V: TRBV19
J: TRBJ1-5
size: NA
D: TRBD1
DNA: TGTGCCAGTAGTTCCCCGACAGGGCCTCTTGACAATCAGCCCCAGCATTTT
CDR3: CASSSPTGPLDNQPQHF

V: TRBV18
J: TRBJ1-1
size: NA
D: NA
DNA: TGTGCCAGCTCACCTCCCGTACTCACTGAAGCTTTCTTT
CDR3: CASSPPVLTEAFF

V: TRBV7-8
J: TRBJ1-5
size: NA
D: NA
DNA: TGTGCCAGCAGCTTAGCGTACAGGTTGGGCAATCAGCCCCAGCATTTT
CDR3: CASSLAYRLGNQPQHF

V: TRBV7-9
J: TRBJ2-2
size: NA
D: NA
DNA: TGTGCCAGCAGCTTAGTCCGGGGGTCAAACACCGGGGAGCTGTTTTTT
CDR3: CASSLVRGSNTGELFF

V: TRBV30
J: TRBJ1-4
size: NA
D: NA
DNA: TGTGCCTGGAGTGTGGGGGGTACTAATGAAAAACTGTTTTTT
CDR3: CAWSVGGTNEKLFF

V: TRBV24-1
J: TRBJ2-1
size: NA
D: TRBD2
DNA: TGTGCCACTGGGGGGGTTCGGGATGAGCAGTTCTTC
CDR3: CATGGVRDEQFF

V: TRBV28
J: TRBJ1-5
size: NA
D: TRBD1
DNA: TGTGCCAGCAGTTTTTCAGGGGGAAGGGGTCAGCCCCAGCATTTT
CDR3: CASSFSGGRGQPQHF

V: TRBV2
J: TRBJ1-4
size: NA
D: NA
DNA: TGTGCCAGCAGTACAGGGATGGGCGAAAAACTGTTTTTT
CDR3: CASSTGMGEKLFF

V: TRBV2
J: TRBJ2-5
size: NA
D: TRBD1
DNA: TGTGCCAGCAGTGCCCGGAAGGGGGCAGGGGAGACCCAGTACTTC
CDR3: CASSARKGAGETQYF

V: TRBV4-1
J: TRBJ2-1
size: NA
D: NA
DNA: TGCGCCAGCAGCCCTTGGGCTAGCTCCTACAATGAGCAGTTCTTC
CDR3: CASSPWASSYNEQFF

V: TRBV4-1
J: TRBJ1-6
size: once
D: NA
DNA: TGCGCCAGCAGCCAAGGCGTAGGGGCAGATAATTCACCCCTCCACTTT
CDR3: CASSQGVGADNSPLHF

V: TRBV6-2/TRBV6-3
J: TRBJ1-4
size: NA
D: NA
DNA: TGTGCCAGCAGTTACTCGCGGAACAGGCCCTCAGAAAAACTGTTTTTT
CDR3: CASSYSRNRPSEKLFF

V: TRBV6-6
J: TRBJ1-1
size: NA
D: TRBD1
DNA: TGTGCCAGCAGTCAAGGGACAGGGAGGAGGTACACTGAAGCTTTCTTT
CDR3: CASSQGTGRRYTEAFF

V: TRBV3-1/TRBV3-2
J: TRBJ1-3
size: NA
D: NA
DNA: TGTGCCAGCAGCGAGAGGGCAGGGGCTCTTTTTAAATCTGGAAACACCATATATTTT
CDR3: CASSERAGALFKSGNTIYF

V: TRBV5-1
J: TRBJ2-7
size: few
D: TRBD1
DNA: TGCGCCAGCAGCTCTAGACAGGGTACCTACGAGCAGTACTTC
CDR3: CASSSRQGTYEQYF

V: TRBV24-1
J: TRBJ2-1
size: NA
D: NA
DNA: TGTGCCACCAGTGGTCAGCCTCGGGACAATGAGCAGTTCTTC
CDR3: CATSGQPRDNEQFF

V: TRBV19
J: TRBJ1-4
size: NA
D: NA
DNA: TGTGCCAGTAGTAAACAAGAAGCTAATGAAAAACTGTTTTTT
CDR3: CASSKQEANEKLFF

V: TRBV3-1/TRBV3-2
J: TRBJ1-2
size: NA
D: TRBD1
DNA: TGTGCCAGCAGCCAAGTTTTTAGGGGACAGAGTGATGGCTACACCTTC
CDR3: CASSQVFRGQSDGYTF

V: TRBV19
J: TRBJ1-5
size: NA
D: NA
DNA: TGTGCCAGTAGTATAACCGGGGGCGGAAATCAGCCCCAGCATTTT
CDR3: CASSITGGGNQPQHF

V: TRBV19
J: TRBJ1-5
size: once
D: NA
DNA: TGTGCCAGTAGTATCACGGCAGGGCGGGAACAGCCCCAGCATTTT
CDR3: CASSITAGREQPQHF

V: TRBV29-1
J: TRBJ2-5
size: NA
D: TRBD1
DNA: TGCAGCTCCTCCTCGCCGGGACAGGGGAGAGAGACCCAGTACTTC
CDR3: CSSSSPGQGRETQYF

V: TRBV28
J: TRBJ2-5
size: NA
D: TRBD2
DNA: TGTGCCAGCAGTTTGCTAGCGGGGGGACAAGAGACCCAGTACTTC
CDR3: CASSLLAGGQETQYF

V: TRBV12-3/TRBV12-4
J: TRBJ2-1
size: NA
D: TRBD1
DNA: TGTGCCAGCAGTTTAGACAGGGGGGCTGAGCAGTTCTTC
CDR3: CASSLDRGAEQFF

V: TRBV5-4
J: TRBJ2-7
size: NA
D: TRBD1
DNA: TGTGCCAGCAGCTCCAGACAGGGTGTGGGCGAGCAGTACTTC
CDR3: CASSSRQGVGEQYF

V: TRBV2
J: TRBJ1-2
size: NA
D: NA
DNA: TGTGCCAGTGGGATTGTCTATGGGGGCTACACCTTC
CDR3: CASGIVYGGYTF

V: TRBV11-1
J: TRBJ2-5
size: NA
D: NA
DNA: TGTGCCAGCAGCCCCACATGGGCTGAGACCCAGTACTTC
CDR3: CASSPTWAETQYF

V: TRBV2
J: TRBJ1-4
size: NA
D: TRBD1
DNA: TGTGCCAGCGGGCGGACAGGGGGCACTAATGAAAAACTGTTTTTT
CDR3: CASGRTGGTNEKLFF

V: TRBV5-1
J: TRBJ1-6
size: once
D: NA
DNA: TGCGCCAGCAGCTTGTTATGGGGGTGGAATTCACCCCTCCACTTT
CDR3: CASSLLWGWNSPLHF

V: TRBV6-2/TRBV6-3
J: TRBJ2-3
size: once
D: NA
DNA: TGTGCCAGCAGTTATTCGGGAGTTGGCACAGATACGCAGTATTTT
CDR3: CASSYSGVGTDTQYF

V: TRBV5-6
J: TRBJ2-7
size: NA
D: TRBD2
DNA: TGTGCCAGCAGCCGACGCTCTAGACTAGCGGGAGGAAGCGAGCAGTACTTC
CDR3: CASSRRSRLAGGSEQYF

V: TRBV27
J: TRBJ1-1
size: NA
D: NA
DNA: TGTGCCAGCAGTTTCACGCGATATGGGGTACGGACTGAAGCTTTCTTT
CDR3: CASSFTRYGVRTEAFF

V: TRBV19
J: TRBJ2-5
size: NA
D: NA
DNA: TGTGCCAGTAGTCCCGACAGGACCCAAGAGACCCAGTACTTC
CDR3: CASSPDRTQETQYF

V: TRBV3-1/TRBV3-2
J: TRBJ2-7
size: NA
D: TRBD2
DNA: TGTGCCAGCAGCCAATCACTAGCGGGAGCTACCTCCTACGAGCAGTACTTC
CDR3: CASSQSLAGATSYEQYF